A selection of T cell receptor beta chains follows, all from one sample in a study of shared clonotypes between healthy human individuals. The protocol was immunoSEQ multiplex PCR, while the TCRdb copy is restricted to in-frame clones and leaves out a portion. The sample records about 2 million clones, 90% to 95% being singletons. The sequenced sample was naive CD4+ T cells sorted from blood. All receptors come from a man in his late teens or twenties in good health. Each CDR3 is given with its conserved first and last residue. D genes are given only for firm matches. Expanded clones are given a class, and other clones once, few, many or no size at all.

v_call	j_call	clone_size	d_call	cdr3_nt	cdr3_aa
TRBV30	TRBJ1-4	NA	NA	TGTGCCTGGGATAGTGGGCTCAAGGGTGAAAAACTGTTTTTT	CAWDSGLKGEKLFF
TRBV25-1	TRBJ2-3	NA	TRBD2	TGTGCCAGCAGCGCCCAGCGGGGAGCGCCAGATACGCAGTATTTT	CASSAQRGAPDTQYF
TRBV5-6	TRBJ2-1	NA	TRBD2	TGTGCCAGCAGCCTCAGACTAGCGGGAATAATAAATGAGCAGTTCTTC	CASSLRLAGIINEQFF
TRBV29-1	TRBJ2-2	NA	TRBD1	TGCAGCGTGGACAGGGGCAGGACCGGGGAGCTGTTTTTT	CSVDRGRTGELFF
TRBV4-2	TRBJ2-2	NA	NA	TGTGCCAGCAGCCAAGATTCGGGGCGCCTGTTTTTT	CASSQDSGRLFF
TRBV11-2	TRBJ1-5	NA	TRBD1	TGTGCCAGCAGCCCGACAGGGTTTGGCAATCAGCCCCAGCATTTT	CASSPTGFGNQPQHF
TRBV2	TRBJ2-3	NA	TRBD1	TGTGCCAGCAGGACAGGGCGGACAGATACGCAGTATTTT	CASRTGRTDTQYF
TRBV29-1	TRBJ2-7	NA	TRBD2	TGCAGCGTTCAAGAACTAGCGGGAGTTAACGAGCAGTACTTC	CSVQELAGVNEQYF
TRBV7-2	TRBJ2-3	NA	NA	TGTGCCAGCAGCTTAAAGGAACAGGGTACGCAGTATTTT	CASSLKEQGTQYF
TRBV10-1	TRBJ2-7	NA	NA	TGCGCCAGCACCTACCTGGGGCTCTCCTACGAGCAGTACTTC	CASTYLGLSYEQYF
TRBV10-3	TRBJ2-3	NA	TRBD2	TGTGCCATCAGTGATTCGGCGGCGGGGGGGCTAACAGATACGCAGTATTTT	CAISDSAAGGLTDTQYF
TRBV18	TRBJ2-2	NA	NA	TGTGCCAGCTCACCGACGGGGAATTTGAACACCGGGGAGCTGTTTTTT	CASSPTGNLNTGELFF
TRBV5-1	TRBJ1-6	NA	TRBD1	TGCGCCAGCAGCTTGGGGGGGACAGGTGCCAATTCACCCCTCCACTTT	CASSLGGTGANSPLHF
TRBV6-6	TRBJ2-1	NA	TRBD1	TGTGCCAGCGGGGGGACAGGGCGGTACAATGAGCAGTTCTTC	CASGGTGRYNEQFF
TRBV2	TRBJ1-3	NA	NA	TGTGCCAGCAGAAGACAGCGACTAGACTCTGGAAACACCATATATTTT	CASRRQRLDSGNTIYF
TRBV5-8	TRBJ2-6	NA	NA	TGTGCCAGCAAGGGCTCTGGGGCCAACGTCCTGACTTTC	CASKGSGANVLTF
TRBV7-9	TRBJ2-1	NA	TRBD2	TGTGCCAGCAGCCCCGCTATAGCGGGGCTCTACAATGAGCAGTTCTTC	CASSPAIAGLYNEQFF
TRBV6-1	TRBJ2-7	NA	NA	TGTGCCAGCAGAAGAGAGGGCTCCTACGAGCAGTACTTC	CASRREGSYEQYF
TRBV5-1	TRBJ1-6	NA	NA	TGCGCCAGCAGCTTGGCCGGGGATTCACCCCTCCACTTT	CASSLAGDSPLHF
TRBV30	TRBJ1-2	NA	TRBD1	TGTGCCTCCGACAGGGCGGGCTATGGCTACACCTTC	CASDRAGYGYTF
TRBV30	TRBJ2-2	NA	TRBD1	TGTGCCACGAGGGGGACAGCAAACACCGGGGAGCTGTTTTTT	CATRGTANTGELFF
TRBV5-1	TRBJ2-5	NA	NA	TGCGCCAGCAGCTCCCGACAGCGGGAAGAGACCCAGTACTTC	CASSSRQREETQYF
TRBV9	TRBJ1-1	NA	NA	TGTGCCAGCAGCGTGGGACATATTGAATTCGCTGAAGCTTTCTTT	CASSVGHIEFAEAFF
TRBV11-2	TRBJ1-3	NA	TRBD1	TGTGCCAGCAGCTTAGTTCCAGGGGGCTCTGGAAACACCATATATTTT	CASSLVPGGSGNTIYF
TRBV18	TRBJ2-7	NA	NA	TGTGCCAGCTCACCGACCAGACTAGATAACTCCTACGAGCAGTACTTC	CASSPTRLDNSYEQYF
TRBV7-9	TRBJ2-7	NA	NA	TGTGCCAGCAGCTTTTGGGAAAACGCCTACGAGCAGTACTTC	CASSFWENAYEQYF
TRBV18	TRBJ2-7	once	TRBD1	TGTGCCAGCTCACCCGGGACAGGCGGCAACGAGCAGTACTTC	CASSPGTGGNEQYF
TRBV9	TRBJ1-3	NA	NA	TGTGCCAGCAGCGTAGGTCACGGGTATTCTGGAAACACCATATATTTT	CASSVGHGYSGNTIYF
TRBV7-9	TRBJ1-2	NA	NA	TGTGCCAGCAGCTTAGGAGGGCCCTTACTCTATGGCTACACCTTC	CASSLGGPLLYGYTF
TRBV6-5	TRBJ2-7	NA	TRBD1	TGTGCCAGCAGTGCGACAGGGGAGAGCTCCTACGAGCAGTACTTC	CASSATGESSYEQYF
TRBV5-4	TRBJ2-7	NA	NA	TGTGCCAGCAGCTTAGGACAGTTCGAGGGGGAGCAGTACTTC	CASSLGQFEGEQYF
TRBV27	TRBJ1-2	NA	NA	TGTGCCAGCAGTTTAAGGGAGCACGATTATGGCTACACCTTC	CASSLREHDYGYTF
TRBV9	TRBJ1-1	NA	NA	TGTGCCAGCAGCGGGGACCTGTGGGGCGGCACTGAAGCTTTCTTT	CASSGDLWGGTEAFF
TRBV2	TRBJ1-1	NA	TRBD1	TGTGCCAGCAAAAAAGAGGACAGGCCAGGGACTGAAGCTTTCTTT	CASKKEDRPGTEAFF